The clone carrying this T cell receptor beta chain was seen a handful of times. Using a J-beta primer mix together with a sample-barcoded 5' primer, a second PCR was run for roughly 7 to 12 cycles. TCRdb processed the 5' RACE reads anew with MiXCR; each CDR3 protein has one entry. This sample has approximately 1,100,000 distinct CDR3 sequences, with more than 35% found just once. The germline V and J ends were trimmed by 1 base and 5 bases, with 9 bases remaining between them. This CDR3 comprises 13 residues. Germline CDR1 is SGHRS and CDR2 is YFSETQ. The entry originates in a study of blood T cells in healthy people across ages.

The TCR sequence derives from a woman aged 55-70 years in good health. Material: blood. The V call is TRBV5-1, the J call TRBJ1-1; TRBD1 might be the D (5 bases). The CDR3, as DNA: TGCGCCAGCAGCTTGATGTGGGGGACTGAAGCTTTCTTT. Protein sequence: CASSLMWGTEAFF.